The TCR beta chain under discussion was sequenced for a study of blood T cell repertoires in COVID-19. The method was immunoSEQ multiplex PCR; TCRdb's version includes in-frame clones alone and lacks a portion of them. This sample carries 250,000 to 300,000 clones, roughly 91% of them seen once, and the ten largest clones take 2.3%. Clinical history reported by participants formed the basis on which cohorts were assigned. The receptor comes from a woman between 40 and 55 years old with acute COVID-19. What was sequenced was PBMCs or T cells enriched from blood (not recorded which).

The CDR3 loop reads CASSSRVADTQYF. The CDR3 nucleotides read TGTGCCAGCAGCTCCCGGGTGGCAGATACGCAGTATTTT. The chain carries TRBV13 and TRBJ2-3; D remains ambiguous. The V end was cut by 4 bases, the J end by 4 bases, with 9 bases between. Per the germline V gene, CDR1 is PRHDT and CDR2 is FYEKMQ (reference sequence). The CDR3 is 13 amino acids.